Below are 12 T cell receptor beta chains sequenced from a single sample in a study of cytomegalovirus exposure and HLA in healthy donors. Researchers ran the PCR with 60 Vbeta and 13 Jbeta primers. Sequencing was performed with immunoSEQ multiplex PCR; in TCRdb, only in-frame clones are kept and a portion is missing. Of about 160,000 clones in the sample, roughly 77% were seen once. Sequencing used PBMCs. These receptors originate from a man in his forties or fifties in good health and CMV-seropositive.

Notes on this clone: The germline gene is not matched at one end of the junction; a read error may be the cause. The gene calls are TRBV19 and TRBJ1-1; D might be TRBD1 (5 bases). This CDR3 has 12 amino acids. The germline gives CDR1 LNHDA, CDR2 SQIVND (reference sequence). Here the CDR3 reads CASSTLQPTVHF. CDR3 in DNA: TGTGCCAGTAGTACACTCCAGCCGACAGTGCACTTT. Combining the CDR3 with reference TRBV19 and TRBJ1-1 gives the whole variable domain DGGITQSPKYLFRKEGQNVTLSCEQNLNHDAMYWYRQDPGQGLRLIYYSQIVNDFQKGDIAEGYSVSREKKESFPLTVTSAQKNPTAFYLCASSTLQPTVHFGQGTRLTVV.

The chain has TRBV28 and TRBJ2-1, with D perhaps TRBD2 (6 bases). The germline gives CDR1 MDHEN, CDR2 SYDVKM. Between the trimmed V and J ends, which lost 6 bases and 7 bases, there was a span of 13 bases. The CDR3 has 13 residues. CDR3 bases: TGTGCCAGCAGGGCGGGACCCAATAATGAGCAGTTCTTC. It codes for CASRAGPNNEQFF.

V and J are TRBV27 and TRBJ2-5, with a weak D call TRBD2 (7 bases). The V and J ends lost 2 bases and 4 bases respectively, with 11 bases between them. CDR3 length: 14 amino acids. CDR1 is MNHEY and CDR2 is SMNVEV in the germline V gene (reference sequence). CDR3 residues: CASSLGGALETQYF. The CDR3 DNA is TGTGCCAGCAGTTTAGGGGGGGCACTAGAGACCCAGTACTTC.

The sample holds one count of this clone. The chain joins TRBV5-6 to TRBJ2-1, with a weak D call TRBD1 (5 bases). The CDR3 is made up of 15 amino acids. Germline V lookup: CDR1 SGHDT, CDR2 YYEEEE. Deletions cut 2 bases from V and 0 bases from J, with 9 bases between. CDR3 in amino acids: CASSLAGFSYNEQFF. Written as DNA, the CDR3 is TGTGCCAGCAGCTTAGCAGGGTTCTCCTACAATGAGCAGTTCTTC. The full variable domain, with the rest looked up from reference TRBV5-6 and TRBJ2-1, is DAGVTQSPTHLIKTRGQQVTLRCSPKSGHDTVSWYQQALGQGPQFIFQYYEEEERQRGNFPDRFSGHQFPNYSSELNVNALLLGDSALYLCASSLAGFSYNEQFFGPGTRLTVL.

J is TRBJ2-3 and V is TRBV5-3, with TRBD2 matching over 9 bases. TRBV5-3 is treated as an ORF (open reading frame) with a function not yet certain. This CDR3 comprises 17 residues. J gave up 10 bases and V 4 bases, and 19 bases lay outside the gene matches. CDR3 bases: TGTGCCAGAAGCAGACCCCTGGCTAGCGGGGCTGAGCAGGCGCAGTATTTT. Protein product: CARSRPLASGAEQAQYF.

The genes are TRBV15 and TRBJ2-3; 7 nucleotides line up with TRBD1. The germline V gene has CDR1 LNHNV and CDR2 YYDKDF (reference sequence). CDR3 length equals 16 residues. The trim removed 1 base at V and 0 bases at J, leaving 4 bases unmatched. CDR3 loop: CATSRGTGPSTDTQYF. CDR3 nucleotide sequence: TGTGCCACCAGCAGAGGGACAGGCCCAAGCACAGATACGCAGTATTTT.

This clone showed up just a few times. The chain employs TRBV6-5 and TRBJ1-2, with D possibly matching TRBD1 (6 bases). The V end was cut by 6 bases, the J end by 8 bases, with 13 bases between. Germline V lookup: CDR1 MNHEY, CDR2 SVGAGI. CDR3 length equals 12 residues. The DNA for the CDR3 is TGTGCCAGCAGGACAGGTCTTGGCGGCTACACCTTC. Amino acids: CASRTGLGGYTF.

The chain has TRBV6-4 and TRBJ1-6, with no clear D. The CDR3 has 14 amino acids. The V end was cut by 2 bases, the J end by 4 bases, with 6 bases between. CDR1 and CDR2 (germline): MRHNA, SNTAGT. CDR3 bases: TGTGCCAGCAGTGACCGCGGGTATAATTCACCCCTCCACTTT. Its protein is CASSDRGYNSPLHF.

This clone was found a few times. The J gene is TRBJ1-4, the V gene TRBV7-2; TRBD1 is a possible D gene (6 bases). The CDR3 sequence is 16 residues long. With 5 bases removed from V and 5 bases from J, the gap between germline ends came to 18 bases. Germline CDR1 reads SGHTA; CDR2 reads FQGNSA. CDR3 loop: CASSLSRDTLNEKLFF. In DNA, the CDR3 is TGTGCCAGCAGCCTGAGCCGGGACACACTAAATGAAAAACTGTTTTTT.

This sequence joins TRBV7-9 and TRBJ1-6; 7 bases are shared with TRBD1. Germline V CDR1 and CDR2: SEHNR, FQNEAQ (reference sequence). V shed 5 bases and J 2 bases; nucleotides not matched to a gene: 6. The CDR3 has 16 amino acids. CDR3 bases: TGTGCCAGCAGCCAGTCAGGGGGGCCCTATAATTCACCCCTCCACTTT. Translating gives CASSQSGGPYNSPLHF.

The genes are TRBV7-8 and TRBJ1-1; D possibly corresponds to TRBD1 (5 bases). Trimming shortened V by 1 base and J by 4 bases, and 13 bases separated the two germline ends. The CDR3 totals 15 residues. Germline lookup yields CDR1 SGHVS and CDR2 FQNEAQ. The CDR3 nucleotides read TGTGCCAGCAGCTTAGGCGGGACTTTGGGCACTGAAGCTTTCTTT. Protein product: CASSLGGTLGTEAFF.

V gene TRBV25-1 combines with J gene TRBJ1-1; 11 bases are shared with TRBD1. The V gene end was trimmed by 6 bases and the J gene end by 5 bases; junction bases not matched to a gene: 8. The germline V gene encodes CDR1 MGHDK and CDR2 SYGVNS. The CDR3 extends over 15 amino acids. The CDR3 here is CASSLDRGLRTEAFF. CDR3 in DNA: TGTGCCAGCAGCTTGGACAGGGGGCTTCGGACTGAAGCTTTCTTT. Full variable domain (missing parts from reference TRBV25-1 and TRBJ1-1): EADIYQTPRYLVIGTGKKITLECSQTMGHDKMYWYQQDPGMELHLIHYSYGVNSTEKGDLSSESTVSRIRTEHFPLTLESARPSHTSQYLCASSLDRGLRTEAFFGQGTRLTVV.